The T cell receptor beta chain under discussion was sequenced for a study of early T cells in non-severe SARS-CoV-2 infection. This CDR3 contains 18 residues. Germline CDR1 reads KGHSH; CDR2 reads LQKENI. One entry per CDR3 protein, called by TCRdb with MiXCR from the 5' RACE reads. The table lists 65,000 to 95,000 distinct CDR3 sequences, about 14% of them singletons. Broader study findings: A preference for anti-spike CD8 responses marked VDJdb matching, which missed private and CD4 specificities.

The sample holds a few counts of this clonotype. The antigen remains undetermined. Its ends do not fully match the called genes, so a read error is possible. The sequencing input was whole blood. This TCR came from an adult who was a healthcare worker with PCR-confirmed SARS-CoV-2 infection or an uninfected control (not recorded which). The chain employs TRBV18 and TRBJ1-1; D is perhaps TRBD1 (6 bases). Written as DNA, the CDR3 is TGTGCCAGCTCAATCGAGCCCGGGGGGCAGTTGGTGAACACTGAAGTTTTCTTT. This codes for CASSIEPGGQLVNTEVFF.